This TCR beta chain comes out of a study of post-analysis software for immune sequencing data. At the level of the study: The disease courses covered relapsing-remitting, secondary progressive and progressive-relapsing multiple sclerosis.

Findings and limits, study-wide: Five TRBV segments were more frequent in patients than controls; TRBV5-6, TRBV5-1 and TRBV20-1 belonged to this group. Strong co-clustering by F measure was seen for same-batch samples. Relative to controls, patients with multiple sclerosis showed significantly lower normalized Chao1 diversity.

Tagging with unique molecular identifiers was a feature of the TCR beta cDNA libraries. Approximately 0.5 million cDNA molecules were recovered from an input of about 0.9 to 10 million T cells. A single record per CDR3 protein comes from TCRdb applying MiXCR to the PCR reads. The table records 700,000 to 800,000 distinct CDR3 sequences, 25% to 30% of them present only once. CDR1 DFQATT and CDR2 SNEGSKA come from the germline V gene (reference sequence). Trimming pared 5 bases from V and 0 bases from J, leaving 14 bases between. There are 15 residues in the CDR3. A remark on this clonotype: Its matching antigen is unknown.

The TCR was taken from a girl aged 5 to 17 with multiple sclerosis. The J gene is TRBJ2-1, the V gene TRBV20-1, with D perhaps TRBD2 (6 bases). The sequenced sample was blood. CDR3 coding DNA: TGCAGTGCTCGCACCTCGGGGGTCTCCTACAATGAGCAGTTCTTC. The encoded protein is CSARTSGVSYNEQFF.